These 24 T cell receptor beta chains were all obtained from the same sample, sequenced in a study of cytotoxic CD8 clonotypes in ibrutinib-treated CLL. TCRdb's table, derived via immunoSEQ multiplex PCR, lists solely in-frame clones and lacks some. The sample lists tens of thousands of clones; roughly two thirds were seen once. The material sequenced was PBMCs, taken after 12 months of ibrutinib treatment. These receptors originate from a human donor with chronic lymphocytic leukemia.

This clone was observed a few times. V is TRBV7-2 and J is TRBJ1-6, with 9 bases that match TRBD1. CDR3 length: 15 residues. V shed 3 bases, J shed 8 bases, and the junction held 5 bases outside the gene matches. The V gene's germline CDR1 is SGHTA and CDR2 FQGNSA. The CDR3 sequence is CASSLLTGGYSPLHF. The CDR3 DNA is TGTGCCAGCAGCTTGCTGACAGGGGGATATTCACCCCTCCACTTT.

This clone has only a few counts. Its ends do not fully match the called genes, so a read error is possible. CDR3 coding DNA: TGTGCCAGCAGCTTAGACAGAGCCACAAATACGCAGTATTTT. The encoded protein is CASSLDRATNTQYF. The chain joins TRBV7-8 to TRBJ2-3; D remains unclear. The CDR3 is 14 residues long. Germline lookup yields CDR1 SGHVS and CDR2 FQNEAQ.

V usage is TRBV18 and J usage is TRBJ1-5; the match to TRBD1 covers 10 bases. V lost 5 bases and J lost 1; bases outside the gene matches: 11. This CDR3 spans 18 amino acids. Per the germline V gene, CDR1 is KGHSH and CDR2 is LQKENI. The CDR3 DNA reads as TGTGCCAGCTCATCAACTTCGACAGGGGGCATGAGCAATCAGCCCCAGCATTTT. It encodes CASSSTSTGGMSNQPQHF.

This chain uses TRBV2 with TRBJ2-6; 9 bases align to TRBD1. Germline assignment: CDR1 SNHLY and CDR2 FYNNEI. Germline trimming cut 10 bases from V and 1 base from J; bases unmatched to any gene: 20. This CDR3 has 20 amino acids. In DNA form, the CDR3 reads TGTGCCACTCAGTCCGGGACAGGGCGCAGAACCGAATCTGGGGCCAACGTCCTGACTTTC. The encoded protein is CATQSGTGRRTESGANVLTF.

The genes are TRBV7-2 and TRBJ2-5; no definite D call. The CDR3 has 12 amino acids. CDR1 and CDR2 from the germline V gene are SGHTA and FQGNSA. Trimming removed 5 bases from V and 2 bases from J, with 6 bases in between. CDR3 protein: CASSPGQETQYF. The DNA for the CDR3 is TGTGCCAGCAGCCCTGGGCAAGAGACCCAGTACTTC.

This clone was observed a few times. The chain uses TRBV7-2 and TRBJ2-7; D is unclear. Deletions cut 0 bases from V and 11 bases from J, with 14 bases between. Germline V gives CDR1 SGHTA, CDR2 FQGNSA. This CDR3 is 13 amino acids long. Here the CDR3 reads CASSLAPDRPKYF. CDR3 nucleotides: TGTGCCAGCAGCTTAGCCCCAGATCGACCGAAGTACTTC.

This clone was observed a few times. The gene calls are TRBV18 and TRBJ2-7, with D hard to call. From germline, CDR1 is KGHSH and CDR2 LQKENI. The CDR3 has 15 residues. V was shortened by 0 bases and J by 3 bases, with 12 bases between the two germline ends. The CDR3 sequence is CASSPPKLRNYEQYF. The CDR3 DNA follows: TGTGCCAGCTCACCACCGAAATTGCGGAACTACGAGCAGTACTTC.

This rearrangement joins TRBV7-9 to TRBJ1-2; D gene unclear. The length of the CDR3 is 12 residues. Germline V gene sequence: CDR1 SEHNR, CDR2 FQNEAQ (reference sequence). V lost 4 bases and J lost 5, with 8 bases in between. The CDR3 region has the DNA TGTGCCAGCAGCTCAACATCATATGGCTACACCTTC. It encodes CASSSTSYGYTF. Variable domain in full (rest from reference TRBV7-9 and TRBJ1-2): DTGVSQNPRHKITKRGQNVTFRCDPISEHNRLYWYRQTLGQGPEFLTYFQNEAQLEKSRLLSDRFSAERPKGSFSTLEIQRTEQGDSAMYLCASSSTSYGYTFGSGTRLTVV.

This chain connects TRBV28 to TRBJ1-1, with TRBD1 as a possible D gene (6 bases). CDR1 and CDR2 from the germline V gene are MDHEN and SYDVKM. Trimming stripped 6 bases from V and 3 bases from J, with 14 bases between. CDR3 length equals 14 residues. CDR3 DNA: TGTGCCAGCAGACAAAGCACAGGGTACACTGAAGCTTTCTTT. Its translation: CASRQSTGYTEAFF.

The chain joins TRBV7-3 to TRBJ2-1; 8 positions match TRBD2. The germline gives CDR1 SGHTA, CDR2 FQGTGA. The CDR3 extends over 16 amino acids. V was pared by 1 base and J by 6 bases, with 8 bases of the junction left unmatched. CDR3 DNA: TGTGCCAGCAGCTTAAATGCCGGGGGGGCACTCAATGAGCAGTTCTTC. Its protein is CASSLNAGGALNEQFF.

The chain joins TRBV5-1 to TRBJ1-1; 11 positions match TRBD1. Losses at the gene ends were 6 bases for V and 4 bases for J; bases not matched to a gene: 5. The CDR3 runs to 14 residues. CDR1 and CDR2 from the germline V gene are SGHRS and YFSETQ. This CDR3 reads CASTRTGGSTEAFF. The DNA of the CDR3 is TGCGCCAGCACACGGACAGGGGGCTCCACTGAAGCTTTCTTT.

This chain uses TRBV7-2 with TRBJ2-2, with 7 bases aligning to TRBD1. CDR1 is SGHTA and CDR2 is FQGNSA in the germline V gene. The CDR3 contains 16 residues. The V gene end was trimmed by 5 bases and the J gene end by 1 base; junction bases not matched to a gene: 7. The CDR3 DNA is TGTGCCAGCAGCGAAAACTCAGGGGGGAACACCGGGGAGCTGTTTTTT. Its translation is CASSENSGGNTGELFF. The full variable domain, in which reference TRBV7-2 and TRBJ2-2 provide the parts outside the CDR3, is GAGVSQSPSNKVTEKGKDVELRCDPISGHTALYWYRQSLGQGLEFLIYFQGNSAPDKSGLPSDRFSAERTGGSVSTLTIQRTQQEDSAVYLCASSENSGGNTGELFFGEGSRLTVL.

The chain links TRBV6-4 to TRBJ1-2; 9 nucleotides agree with TRBD1. The CDR3 covers 15 residues. J was trimmed by 3 bases and V by 5 bases; bases with no gene match: 7. Germline CDR1 MRHNA, CDR2 SNTAGT. CDR3 in amino acids: CASSTHGQGYYGYTF. The CDR3 DNA follows: TGTGCCAGCAGTACTCATGGACAGGGGTACTATGGCTACACCTTC.

The genes are TRBV7-3 and TRBJ1-1; TRBD1 aligns across 8 bases. The CDR3 length is 15 residues. The germline CDR1 and CDR2 sequences are SGHTA and FQGTGA. The V segment lost 2 bases and the J segment 1 base; nucleotides outside the gene matches: 3. This CDR3 reads CASSLSGTGNTEAFF. The DNA for the CDR3 is TGTGCCAGCAGCTTATCCGGGACAGGGAACACTGAAGCTTTCTTT.

The CDR3 nucleotides read TGTGCCAGCAGCCCGGACCGGAGCTCCTACGAGCAGTACTTC. Amino acid sequence: CASSPDRSSYEQYF. The chain recombines TRBV11-2 with TRBJ2-7; no reliable D call. The germline gives CDR1 SGHAT, CDR2 FQNNGV. This CDR3 is 14 amino acids long. Trimming cost V 5 bases and J 0 bases, with 11 bases left between them.

Remarks on this clone: Mismatch with germline at one junction end may stem from a read error. The V call is TRBV7-7, the J call TRBJ2-7; possible D gene TRBD1, 7 bases. The CDR3 sequence is 15 residues long. Germline lookup yields CDR1 SSHAT and CDR2 FNYEAQ (reference sequence). The CDR3 region is CASSLLAGQPAEQYF. DNA of the CDR3: TGTGCTAGCAGCTTACTCGCGGGACAGCCGGCCGAGCAGTACTTC.

CDR3 in DNA: TGTGCCAGCAGTCCCTTCGGCGGGATAACTAGCACAGATACGCAGTATTTT. The encoded protein is CASSPFGGITSTDTQYF. J is TRBJ2-3 and V is TRBV2, with a weak D call TRBD2 (6 bases). V was shortened by 5 bases and J by 0 bases, with 18 bases between the two germline ends. Germline CDR1 SNHLY, CDR2 FYNNEI. The CDR3 spans 17 residues.

V and J are TRBV7-3 and TRBJ2-1; 8 nucleotides line up with TRBD2. Trimming cost V 2 bases and J 4 bases; bases outside gene matches: 13. Looked up from germline, CDR1 is SGHTA and CDR2 is FQGTGA. There are 18 residues in the CDR3. CDR3 nucleotides: TGTGCCAGCAGCTTAGATAGCCTCGGGGGGGCAGGATACAATGAGCAGTTCTTC. Translated: CASSLDSLGGAGYNEQFF. The full variable domain, its missing parts supplied by reference TRBV7-3 and TRBJ2-1, is GAGVSQTPSNKVTEKGKYVELRCDPISGHTALYWYRQSLGQGPEFLIYFQGTGAADDSGLPNDRFFAVRPEGSVSTLKIQRTERGDSAVYLCASSLDSLGGAGYNEQFFGPGTRLTVL.

The CDR3: CASSMVTSYEQYF. For the CDR3, the DNA is TGTGCCAGTAGTATGGTCACTTCCTACGAGCAGTACTTC. The genes are TRBV19 and TRBJ2-7; D gene uncertain. Germline V gene sequence: CDR1 LNHDA, CDR2 SQIVND (reference sequence). Trimming shortened V by 3 bases and J by 1 base, and 7 bases separated the two germline ends. CDR3 length: 13 amino acids.

This clone turned up a few times. The gene calls are TRBV6-6 and TRBJ1-1; D is perhaps TRBD1 (6 bases). CDR1 and CDR2 from the germline V gene are MNHNY and SVGAGI (reference sequence). The CDR3 has 14 amino acids. Trimming took 0 bases from V and 4 from J, leaving 9 bases between them. The CDR3 nucleotides are TGTGCCAGCAGTTACTCAGGGGGGAGCACTGAAGCTTTCTTT. Translating gives CASSYSGGSTEAFF.

A few counts support this clone. The gene calls are TRBV5-1 and TRBJ2-7; D unresolved. V shed 4 bases and J shed 0 bases, with 8 bases lying between them. This CDR3 region has 13 residues. Germline CDR1 is SGHRS and CDR2 is YFSETQ. In nucleotides, the CDR3 is TGCGCCAGCAGCCTCTGGATCTCCTACGAGCAGTACTTC. Encoded protein: CASSLWISYEQYF.

The chain has TRBV18 and TRBJ1-2, with 7 bases identical to TRBD1. V lost 4 bases, J lost 12 bases, and 17 bases stayed unmatched. The V gene's germline CDR1 is KGHSH and CDR2 LQKENI. The CDR3 is 15 amino acids. The CDR3 reads CASSQDRAQTQRDTF. CDR3 sequence (DNA): TGTGCCAGCTCACAAGACAGGGCACAAACCCAGCGAGACACCTTC. The entire variable domain, with the rest obtained from reference TRBV18 and TRBJ1-2, is as follows: NAGVMQNPRHLVRRRGQEARLRCSPMKGHSHVYWYRQLPEEGLKFMVYLQKENIIDESGMPKERFSAEFPKEGPSILRIQQVVRGDSAAYFCASSQDRAQTQRDTFGSGTRLTVV.

This clone was seen only once. The V call is TRBV7-2, the J call TRBJ2-2; 8 bases agree with TRBD2. V lost 4 bases, J lost 5 bases, and 3 bases stayed unmatched. This CDR3 is built from 14 residues. From germline, CDR1 is SGHTA and CDR2 FQGNSA. The CDR3 DNA reads as TGTGCCAGCAGCTCCGGGACTAGTACCGGGGAGCTGTTTTTT. It encodes CASSSGTSTGELFF.

This clone was counted once. It is unclear where the CDR3 begins or ends on the DNA, so no DNA is shown, and the CDR3 is as TCRdb lists it. J is TRBJ1-5 and V is TRBV6-5. The CDR3 comprises 14 residues, both ends counted. The germline V gene has CDR1 MNHEY and CDR2 SVGAGI. Here the CDR3 reads CASSSSGGGQPQHF.